The present T cell receptor beta chain was sequenced within a study of shared clonotypes between healthy human individuals. Only CD45RO-negative cells positively selected for CCR7 counted as naive CD8 cells, so terminally differentiated effector memory CD45RA+ cells were excluded. Adult Caucasians living in Nashville, Tennessee made up all of the donors. The CDR3 is made up of 14 amino acids. V was shortened by 3 bases and J by 1 base, with 6 bases between the two germline ends. Germline V gives CDR1 MNHEY, CDR2 SMNVEV (reference sequence). The assay was run at deep level. This table comes from immunoSEQ multiplex PCR, and its TCRdb copy is limited to in-frame clones, with some not included. This table holds hundreds of thousands of clones, about 95% found once.

The sequence was obtained from a woman in her 30s in good health. V and J are TRBV27 and TRBJ2-2; D remains unclear. Sequenced sample: naive CD8+ T cells sorted from blood. CDR3 protein: CASSFRWNTGELFF. The CDR3 region has the DNA TGTGCCAGCAGTTTCCGGTGGAACACCGGGGAGCTGTTTTTT.